The clone carrying this T cell receptor (beta chain) was counted between two and nine times. Per germline, CDR1 SGHTA and CDR2 FQGTGA. The CDR3 is made up of 17 amino acids. Germline trimming cut 1 base from V and 2 bases from J; bases unmatched to any gene: 10. The second PCR ran about 7 to 12 cycles with a sample-barcoded 5' primer and J-beta primers. One entry per CDR3 protein, called by TCRdb with MiXCR from the 5' RACE reads. The sample lists more than 900,000 distinct CDR3 sequences, approximately 25% seen once, with approximately 0.75% in the top ten. These data originate in a study of blood T cells in healthy people across ages. In addition, the sample was reused for a study of T cells of mothers and their children.

The rearrangement uses TRBV7-3 and TRBJ1-1, with TRBD1 matching over 7 bases. The clonotype originates from a girl aged 2-10 years in good health. Sequences were obtained from blood. The CDR3 loop is CASSLKFSHRGNTEAFF. In nucleotides, the CDR3 is TGTGCCAGCAGCTTAAAGTTTTCTCACAGGGGTAACACTGAAGCTTTCTTT.